This TCR beta chain appears in the sequencing data of a study of Graves' ophthalmopathy and Graves' hyperthyroidism. Study-wide results and limits: Detection in blood was also observed for most expanded thyroid clonotypes above 0.001 frequency.

Researchers took RNA transcripts and amplified TCR beta CDR3 regions from them. Second-round multiplex PCR came after first-round RT-PCR with HTBI primers. One entry per CDR3 protein, called by TCRdb with MiXCR from the multiplex PCR reads. The sample comprises under 350,000 distinct CDR3 sequences, 15% to 20% of which are singletons, and around 12% rests with the top ten. No donor had other autoimmune disease, uncontrolled infection, pregnancy or lactation. Orbital computed tomography, together with clinical symptoms, serum thyroxine, TRAb and thyroid ultrasound, was used for diagnosis. Germline V gives CDR1 DFQATT, CDR2 SNEGSKA (reference sequence). V was clipped by 7 bases and J by 4 bases, with 10 bases between them. The CDR3 totals 11 residues. This clonotype has only a few counts. Antigen specificity is unknown.

The sequence came from an adult man with Graves' ophthalmopathy. Sequenced: peripheral blood. The genes are TRBV20-1 and TRBJ1-1; the D is unclear. The CDR3: CSEGVGTEAFF. CDR3 nucleotide sequence: TGCAGTGAAGGCGTAGGCACTGAAGCTTTCTTT.